Below, one T cell receptor (beta chain) is given with its context. Antigen: not known. The source of the sample is a study of beta chain features in type 1 diabetes. Investigators reverse transcribed all isolated RNA, so they sequenced expressed TCRB transcripts. Assay used: immunoSEQ multiplex PCR; TCRdb lists only in-frame clones, some missing. Found here are 140,000 to 150,000 clones, about 10% of them singletons; the top ten hold under 1.5%. The V and J ends lost 5 bases and 0 bases, in that order; junction bases with no gene match: 4. Germline CDR1 is SQVTM and CDR2 is ANQGSEA. CDR3 length: 13 amino acids. General observations from the study: Researchers caution that PCR might favor shorter templates, equally among patients and controls.

The chain joins TRBV29-1 to TRBJ2-7; TRBD2 matches at 7 bases. The clonotype comes from a man between 18 and 29 years old in good health. The sequencing sample was made of naive CD4+ T cells from blood. The CDR3 DNA follows: TGCAGCGTTATGAGCGGGGCCTCCTACGAGCAGTACTTC. Amino acids: CSVMSGASYEQYF.